This TCR beta chain was recorded in a study of T-cell reconstitution after alpha-beta-depleted transplantation in children. Study outcomes and limitations: Once a year had passed after transplant, T-cell counts and diversity came mostly from newly produced T cells. It was surviving recipient T cells and thymic progenitors that gave some patients high TCRbeta diversity at day 60.

The table lists this clonotype with many counts. Its antigen is not identified. TCRbeta library construction was performed incorporating unique molecular identifiers. A single record per CDR3 protein comes from TCRdb applying MiXCR to the PCR reads. The table lists hundreds of thousands of distinct CDR3 sequences, 13% of them singletons. The CDR3 has 16 residues. Trimming cost V 4 bases and J 3 bases, with 17 bases left between them. The origin of this receptor is a male patient between 10 and 17 years old who had a stem cell transplant for acute myeloid leukemia, so the T cells may come from the graft donor. Sequenced material: PBMCs, mostly from graft donor cells, taken 360 days after TCRalphabeta/CD19-depleted stem cell transplant. The V gene is TRBV12-3 or TRBV12-4, the J gene TRBJ2-3; a possible D gene is TRBD2 (6 bases). CDR3 coding DNA: TGTGCCAGCAGTTCCTTAGCGGTCTTTGAAACAGATACGCAGTATTTT. Its translation: CASSSLAVFETDTQYF.